Below are 11 T cell receptor beta chains sequenced from a single sample in a study of blood T cell repertoires in COVID-19 (dated by TCRdb to 2018 to 2021). Library creation used the immunoSEQ multiplex PCR assay. What TCRdb holds here is the immuneACCESS table cut down to in-frame rearrangements. Part of the clones is not present; checked against another copy, under half of the missing clones reflect an unresolved V gene, and the others are unexplained. The sample records over 400,000 clones, approximately 85% of which are singletons. In total, the top ten clones hold about 3.2% of the sample. Specimen: peripheral blood. The origin of the receptors is a human donor in a cohort sampled during active COVID-19.

V gene TRBV6-5 combines with J gene TRBJ1-1; D may be TRBD1 (5 bases). The CDR3 consists of 15 residues. Trimming pared 7 bases from V and 5 bases from J, leaving 20 bases between. CDR1 MNHEY and CDR2 SVGAGI come from the germline V gene. The DNA of the CDR3 is TGTGCCAGCACCCAATCTTGGGGGGGTAGGACTGAAGCTTTCTTT. As protein: CASTQSWGGRTEAFF.

The rearrangement uses TRBV5-6 and TRBJ2-2, with D perhaps TRBD1 (6 bases). The V gene's germline CDR1 is SGHDT and CDR2 YYEEEE. With 1 base removed from V and 5 bases from J, the gap between germline ends came to 15 bases. The CDR3 extends over 16 amino acids. The DNA for the CDR3 is TGTGCCAGCAGCTTGTCGTACAGGGCTGATACCGGGGAGCTGTTTTTT. Its protein is CASSLSYRADTGELFF.

The V and J genes are TRBV11-3 and TRBJ2-1; D remains unclear. The CDR3 sequence is 11 residues long. Trimming removed 5 bases from V and 10 bases from J, with 9 bases in between. Germline CDR1 is SGHNT and CDR2 is YENEEA. The CDR3 reads CASSRDGEQFF. DNA of the CDR3: TGTGCCAGCAGCCGAGACGGGGAGCAGTTCTTC. The variable domain in full, completed from reference TRBV11-3 and TRBJ2-1, reads EAGVVQSPRYKIIEKKQPVAFWCNPISGHNTLYWYLQNLGQGPELLIRYENEEAVDDSQLPKDRFSAERLKGVDSTLKIQPAELGDSAVYLCASSRDGEQFFGPGTRLTVL.

This chain joins TRBV2 and TRBJ1-2; 7 positions match TRBD1. Germline-derived CDR1 and CDR2 are SNHLY and FYNNEI. CDR3 length equals 13 residues. V was pared by 5 bases and J by 3 bases, with 3 bases of the junction left unmatched. The CDR3 region is CASSLTGDYGYTF. The CDR3 bases are TGTGCCAGCAGTCTCACAGGGGACTATGGCTACACCTTC.

The sample holds one count of this clone. The V and J genes are TRBV18 and TRBJ1-2, with TRBD1 identical over 11 bases. The CDR3 consists of 14 residues. CDR1 is KGHSH and CDR2 is LQKENI in the germline V gene. Trimming took 5 bases from V and 4 from J; bases not matched to a gene: 3. The CDR3 DNA is TGTGCCAGCTCATCAGGGACAGGGGGCTATGGCTACACCTTC. Its protein product is CASSSGTGGYGYTF.

This chain links TRBV7-3 with TRBJ2-7; D may be TRBD2 (6 bases). This CDR3 is 13 amino acids long. From germline, CDR1 is SGHTA and CDR2 FQGTGA. V lost 4 bases, J lost 6 bases, and 13 bases lay in between. Here the CDR3 DNA reads TGTGCCAGCAGCTATGTGACGGGGGTCGAGCAGTACTTC. The encoded protein is CASSYVTGVEQYF.

The rearrangement joins TRBV24-1 to TRBJ2-1, with 10 bases matching TRBD2. CDR1 KGHDR and CDR2 SFDVKD come from the germline V gene. J gave up 7 bases and V 6 bases, and 8 bases lay outside the gene matches. CDR3 length equals 15 residues. This CDR3 is CATSPASGRANEQFF. CDR3 nucleotide sequence: TGTGCCACCAGTCCCGCCAGCGGGAGGGCAAATGAGCAGTTCTTC.

The V gene is TRBV6-5, the J gene TRBJ2-7; 8 bases are a match to TRBD2. CDR1 is MNHEY, CDR2 SVGAGI, per germline. Trimming removed 6 bases from V and 0 bases from J; junction bases left unmatched: 7. The CDR3 is 15 residues long. The CDR3 DNA reads TGTGCCAGCAGCGCCCGGGGGGGAACCTCCTACGAGCAGTACTTC. Its translation: CASSARGGTSYEQYF.

The rearrangement links TRBV5-4 to TRBJ2-1; unclear D gene. There are 15 residues in the CDR3. Trimming took 1 base from V and 7 from J, leaving 15 bases between them. Germline CDR1 and CDR2: SGHNT and YYREEE (reference sequence). CDR3 residues: CASSLKGVRFNEQFF. In DNA form, the CDR3 reads TGTGCCAGCAGCTTGAAAGGAGTTCGGTTTAATGAGCAGTTCTTC.

CDR3: CASSLTASSLAGRDEQFF. DNA of the CDR3: TGTGCCAGCAGCTTAACCGCGTCCAGTCTAGCGGGAAGGGATGAGCAGTTCTTC. The chain couples TRBV7-8 to TRBJ2-1; 9 nucleotides line up with TRBD2. The CDR3 is 18 residues long. V was clipped by 2 bases and J by 8 bases; unmatched bases: 16. The germline CDR1 and CDR2 sequences are SGHVS and FQNEAQ.

The chain is built from TRBV18 and TRBJ1-5; D not certain. CDR3 length: 15 residues. Trimming took 2 bases from V and 5 from J, leaving 13 bases between them. Germline CDR1 is KGHSH and CDR2 is LQKENI. DNA for the CDR3: TGTGCCAGCTCACCAGTAGAAGGGAGGGATCAGCCCCAGCATTTT. Translation: CASSPVEGRDQPQHF.